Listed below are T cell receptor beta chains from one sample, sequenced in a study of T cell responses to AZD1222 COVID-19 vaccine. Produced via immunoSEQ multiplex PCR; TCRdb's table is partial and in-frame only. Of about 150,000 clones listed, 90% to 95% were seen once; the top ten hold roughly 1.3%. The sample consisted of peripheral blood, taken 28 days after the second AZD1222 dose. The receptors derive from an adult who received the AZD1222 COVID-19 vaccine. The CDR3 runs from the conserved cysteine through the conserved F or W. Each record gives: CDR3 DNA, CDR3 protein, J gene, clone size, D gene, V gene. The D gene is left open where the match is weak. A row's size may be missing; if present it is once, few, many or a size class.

CDR3nt: TGTGCCAGCAGCTCCTCAAACACCATATATTTT
CDR3aa: CASSSSNTIYF
j_gene: TRBJ1-3
abundance: -
d_gene: -
v_gene: TRBV7-2

CDR3nt: TGTGCCAACTCCGGACCCGGGAATGAAAAACTGTTTTTT
CDR3aa: CANSGPGNEKLFF
j_gene: TRBJ1-4
abundance: -
d_gene: -
v_gene: TRBV28

CDR3nt: TGTGCCAGCAGTCCGTTGGGTCAGGTTAATTCACCCCTCCACTTT
CDR3aa: CASSPLGQVNSPLHF
j_gene: TRBJ1-6
abundance: -
d_gene: -
v_gene: TRBV27

CDR3nt: TGTGCCAGCAGTGACTCGAGGGGGCGTAACGGGGAGCTGTTTTTT
CDR3aa: CASSDSRGRNGELFF
j_gene: TRBJ2-2
abundance: -
d_gene: TRBD1
v_gene: TRBV6-4

CDR3nt: TGTGCCAGCAGCCGCCACGTGTCAGGCGGGGAGCTGTTTTTT
CDR3aa: CASSRHVSGGELFF
j_gene: TRBJ2-2
abundance: -
d_gene: -
v_gene: TRBV14

CDR3nt: TGTGCCAGCAGTTATGTGGAGAGACGCAATCAGCCCCAGCATTTT
CDR3aa: CASSYVERRNQPQHF
j_gene: TRBJ1-5
abundance: once
d_gene: -
v_gene: TRBV6-2/TRBV6-3

CDR3nt: TGCGCCCCCACAGTTCTAAACTATGGCTACACCTTC
CDR3aa: CAPTVLNYGYTF
j_gene: TRBJ1-2
abundance: once
d_gene: -
v_gene: TRBV10-1

CDR3nt: TGTGCCAGCAGTGAATATGCCTCTGAAGCTTTCTTT
CDR3aa: CASSEYASEAFF
j_gene: TRBJ1-1
abundance: -
d_gene: -
v_gene: TRBV25-1

CDR3nt: TGTGCCAGCAGCTTACGGTCGGGTCACAAAAACATTCAGTACTTC
CDR3aa: CASSLRSGHKNIQYF
j_gene: TRBJ2-4
abundance: -
d_gene: -
v_gene: TRBV5-6

CDR3nt: TGTGCCAGCAGCGTGTCCAGGGCAGAGACCCAGTACTTC
CDR3aa: CASSVSRAETQYF
j_gene: TRBJ2-5
abundance: -
d_gene: -
v_gene: TRBV9

CDR3nt: TGTGCCAGCAGCTCCGGTAGTAGCGGGAGGTACGAGCAGTACTTC
CDR3aa: CASSSGSSGRYEQYF
j_gene: TRBJ2-7
abundance: -
d_gene: TRBD2
v_gene: TRBV28

CDR3nt: TGCAGCGTAGGAGACAGTCGCCTCTACACCTTC
CDR3aa: CSVGDSRLYTF
j_gene: TRBJ1-2
abundance: -
d_gene: -
v_gene: TRBV29-1

CDR3nt: TGTGCCAGCTCGGGGGGCGCGGGGGATGGCTACACCTTC
CDR3aa: CASSGGAGDGYTF
j_gene: TRBJ1-2
abundance: -
d_gene: -
v_gene: TRBV13

CDR3nt: TGTGCCAGCAGCTTAGGGGTGGGCGGGACGCACAATGAGCAGTTCTTC
CDR3aa: CASSLGVGGTHNEQFF
j_gene: TRBJ2-1
abundance: -
d_gene: -
v_gene: TRBV7-8

CDR3nt: TGTGCCAGCTCACCGAGGACAGACCCAGATACGCAGTATTTT
CDR3aa: CASSPRTDPDTQYF
j_gene: TRBJ2-3
abundance: -
d_gene: -
v_gene: TRBV18

CDR3nt: TGTGCCAGCAGCCTAATGGTAGGGTTTTCCTACAATGAGCAGTTCTTC
CDR3aa: CASSLMVGFSYNEQFF
j_gene: TRBJ2-1
abundance: -
d_gene: -
v_gene: TRBV9

CDR3nt: TGTGCCAGCAGCGGCCCGGGACAGGGTGGGGAAAAACTGTTTTTT
CDR3aa: CASSGPGQGGEKLFF
j_gene: TRBJ1-4
abundance: -
d_gene: TRBD1
v_gene: TRBV9

CDR3nt: TGTGCCAGCAGTTACGGGGGGTCCTACGAGCAGTACTTC
CDR3aa: CASSYGGSYEQYF
j_gene: TRBJ2-7
abundance: -
d_gene: -
v_gene: TRBV6-2/TRBV6-3

CDR3nt: TGTGCCAGCAGCCAAGATCGCTGGACACCGGACCCGTATAATGAGCAGTTCTTC
CDR3aa: CASSQDRWTPDPYNEQFF
j_gene: TRBJ2-1
abundance: -
d_gene: -
v_gene: TRBV3-1/TRBV3-2

CDR3nt: TGTGCCAGCAGCGTAGATGGCCAGCCCTCTGGGGCCAACGTCCTGACTTTC
CDR3aa: CASSVDGQPSGANVLTF
j_gene: TRBJ2-6
abundance: once
d_gene: -
v_gene: TRBV9

CDR3nt: TGTGCCATCATGAGGGGGAGTAACACAGATACGCAGTATTTT
CDR3aa: CAIMRGSNTDTQYF
j_gene: TRBJ2-3
abundance: -
d_gene: -
v_gene: TRBV10-3

CDR3nt: TGTGCCAGCAGTTTAGGCGAGGGGGGCAAGTACTTC
CDR3aa: CASSLGEGGKYF
j_gene: TRBJ2-7
abundance: -
d_gene: -
v_gene: TRBV28

CDR3nt: TGTGCCAGCAGTCCAGGGGGAAACACTGAAGCTTTCTTT
CDR3aa: CASSPGGNTEAFF
j_gene: TRBJ1-1
abundance: -
d_gene: TRBD1
v_gene: TRBV28

CDR3nt: TGTGCCAGCAGCTTAACGGGACAGGGTCAGCCCCAGCATTTT
CDR3aa: CASSLTGQGQPQHF
j_gene: TRBJ1-5
abundance: -
d_gene: TRBD1
v_gene: TRBV14

CDR3nt: TGTGCCAGTAGTACGACATCGAGAGGGGAAAAACTGTTTTTT
CDR3aa: CASSTTSRGEKLFF
j_gene: TRBJ1-4
abundance: -
d_gene: -
v_gene: TRBV19

CDR3nt: TGTGCCAGCAGTCCGGGGGGGGCTGTAGGGGCAGATACGCAGTATTTT
CDR3aa: CASSPGGAVGADTQYF
j_gene: TRBJ2-3
abundance: -
d_gene: TRBD2
v_gene: TRBV28

CDR3nt: TGTGCCAGCAGTTTATCCCGACAGGGGGTGGGTGAAAAACTGTTTTTT
CDR3aa: CASSLSRQGVGEKLFF
j_gene: TRBJ1-4
abundance: -
d_gene: TRBD1
v_gene: TRBV27

CDR3nt: TGTGCCAGGAGAGTAACCCTACAGGGAGGAAGCCCTGAAGCTTTCTTT
CDR3aa: CARRVTLQGGSPEAFF
j_gene: TRBJ1-1
abundance: -
d_gene: -
v_gene: TRBV14

CDR3nt: TGTGCCAGCAGTTTATTGTCTAGCGGAATTAAGACCTACGAGCAGTACTTC
CDR3aa: CASSLLSSGIKTYEQYF
j_gene: TRBJ2-7
abundance: -
d_gene: TRBD2
v_gene: TRBV28

CDR3nt: TGTGCCAGCAGTGACCCTAGCGTGGGGTCCTACGAGCAGTACTTC
CDR3aa: CASSDPSVGSYEQYF
j_gene: TRBJ2-7
abundance: -
d_gene: -
v_gene: TRBV25-1

CDR3nt: TGTGCAAGTCGCTTAGCCGCGGGAATCGGAAACACCATATATTTT
CDR3aa: CASRLAAGIGNTIYF
j_gene: TRBJ1-3
abundance: few
d_gene: -
v_gene: TRBV12-2

CDR3nt: TGTGCCAGCAGTTTAGGGACAGGGTCAGGTCAGCCCCAGCATTTT
CDR3aa: CASSLGTGSGQPQHF
j_gene: TRBJ1-5
abundance: -
d_gene: TRBD1
v_gene: TRBV27

CDR3nt: TGTGCCAGCAACCAGGGGGCACGTGAAGAAAAACTGTTTTTT
CDR3aa: CASNQGAREEKLFF
j_gene: TRBJ1-4
abundance: -
d_gene: TRBD1
v_gene: TRBV5-6

CDR3nt: TGCGCCAGCAGCTCAAGGACAGGGAACTATGGCTACACCTTC
CDR3aa: CASSSRTGNYGYTF
j_gene: TRBJ1-2
abundance: -
d_gene: TRBD1
v_gene: TRBV5-1

CDR3nt: TGTGCCAGCGCGCGATTTGGGAGCGGGGAGCAGTACTTC
CDR3aa: CASARFGSGEQYF
j_gene: TRBJ2-7
abundance: -
d_gene: -
v_gene: TRBV6-5

CDR3nt: TGCGCCAGCAGCCAAGAGCTAGTAGGCTACGAGCAGTACTTC
CDR3aa: CASSQELVGYEQYF
j_gene: TRBJ2-7
abundance: -
d_gene: -
v_gene: TRBV4-1

CDR3nt: TGTGCCAGCAGCACTTGGACAGCCGCGCCCGATGGCTACACCTTC
CDR3aa: CASSTWTAAPDGYTF
j_gene: TRBJ1-2
abundance: once
d_gene: -
v_gene: TRBV14

CDR3nt: TGTGCCAGCAGCTTAATGGGGGCGCAGAATGAGCAGTTCTTC
CDR3aa: CASSLMGAQNEQFF
j_gene: TRBJ2-1
abundance: -
d_gene: -
v_gene: TRBV7-3

CDR3nt: TGTGCCAGTTGTGGGACCACCTACGAGCAGTACTTC
CDR3aa: CASCGTTYEQYF
j_gene: TRBJ2-7
abundance: -
d_gene: -
v_gene: TRBV28

CDR3nt: TGTGCCAGCAGCTTGGTTCAGGGGGCGCGTTACGAGCAGTACTTC
CDR3aa: CASSLVQGARYEQYF
j_gene: TRBJ2-7
abundance: -
d_gene: TRBD1
v_gene: TRBV5-6

CDR3nt: TGTGCCAGCAGCAATCCCCACAGGGGGGTGTCAGTAGATAAGTTCTTC
CDR3aa: CASSNPHRGVSVDKFF
j_gene: TRBJ2-1
abundance: -
d_gene: -
v_gene: TRBV21-1

CDR3nt: TGCAGTGCTAGTCGGACTTCTAACACTGAAGCTTTCTTT
CDR3aa: CSASRTSNTEAFF
j_gene: TRBJ1-1
abundance: -
d_gene: -
v_gene: TRBV20-1

CDR3nt: TGTGCCAGTAGTATAACTGAAGGAAATTCACCCCTCCACTTT
CDR3aa: CASSITEGNSPLHF
j_gene: TRBJ1-6
abundance: -
d_gene: -
v_gene: TRBV19

CDR3nt: TGTGCCAGCAGTTTTTCTCCGGCTAGCGGGATTAACAATGAGCAGTTCTTC
CDR3aa: CASSFSPASGINNEQFF
j_gene: TRBJ2-1
abundance: -
d_gene: TRBD2
v_gene: TRBV28

CDR3nt: TGTGCCAGTAGTACCATGGGGGTTACTAGCAATCAGCCCCAGCATTTT
CDR3aa: CASSTMGVTSNQPQHF
j_gene: TRBJ1-5
abundance: -
d_gene: -
v_gene: TRBV19

CDR3nt: TGTGCCAGCAGCTTTCACACCGGGGAGCTGTTTTTT
CDR3aa: CASSFHTGELFF
j_gene: TRBJ2-2
abundance: -
d_gene: -
v_gene: TRBV5-4

CDR3nt: TGTGCCAGCAGTTACATGACAGGGGGTCGTGGCTACACCTTC
CDR3aa: CASSYMTGGRGYTF
j_gene: TRBJ1-2
abundance: -
d_gene: TRBD1
v_gene: TRBV6-6

CDR3nt: TGTGCCAGCAGACCTGAGGCCGGGACCACAGAGGGTTTC
CDR3aa: CASRPEAGTTEGF
j_gene: TRBJ2-7
abundance: few
d_gene: -
v_gene: TRBV2

CDR3nt: TGTGCCAGCAGCTCCGAGATACGGTTAGGGGGCAGCGGGGCTTTCTTT
CDR3aa: CASSSEIRLGGSGAFF
j_gene: TRBJ1-1
abundance: -
d_gene: TRBD1
v_gene: TRBV5-5

CDR3nt: TGTGCCAGCAGCCCGGGACAGGGAGGCTATGGCTACACCTTC
CDR3aa: CASSPGQGGYGYTF
j_gene: TRBJ1-2
abundance: -
d_gene: TRBD1
v_gene: TRBV5-6

CDR3nt: TGTGCCACCAGCATAAGGACTAGCGACCAAGAGACCCAGTACTTC
CDR3aa: CATSIRTSDQETQYF
j_gene: TRBJ2-5
abundance: -
d_gene: TRBD2
v_gene: TRBV15

CDR3nt: TGTGCCAGCAGCTTAAGCGGGGGAGATAATTCACCCCTCCACTTT
CDR3aa: CASSLSGGDNSPLHF
j_gene: TRBJ1-6
abundance: -
d_gene: -
v_gene: TRBV7-8

CDR3nt: TGTGCCAGTAGTCACCGGGCTAGGTATGGCTACACCTTC
CDR3aa: CASSHRARYGYTF
j_gene: TRBJ1-2
abundance: -
d_gene: -
v_gene: TRBV19

CDR3nt: TGCGCCAGCAGCTTGGCGGGTCTGGGACGTTCACCCCTCCACTTT
CDR3aa: CASSLAGLGRSPLHF
j_gene: TRBJ1-6
abundance: -
d_gene: -
v_gene: TRBV5-1

CDR3nt: TGTGCCAGCAGCCCGTATCGCGGCGCTGAAGCTTTCTTT
CDR3aa: CASSPYRGAEAFF
j_gene: TRBJ1-1
abundance: -
d_gene: -
v_gene: TRBV12-3/TRBV12-4

CDR3nt: TGCGCCAGCAGCCAAGATCCGAGGGTCGCAACTAATGAAAAACTGTTTTTT
CDR3aa: CASSQDPRVATNEKLFF
j_gene: TRBJ1-4
abundance: -
d_gene: -
v_gene: TRBV4-3